This is a list of T cell receptor beta chains from one sample in a study of T cells and Merkel cell carcinoma outcomes. Data came from immunoSEQ multiplex PCR; TCRdb stores just in-frame clones and leaves some out. In the table there are some 1,400 clones, around 86% of which are singletons. The material sequenced was tumor tissue from Merkel cell carcinoma. The receptors originated from a human donor with Merkel cell carcinoma. The CDR3 runs from the conserved cysteine through the conserved F or W. Each record gives: V gene, J gene, clone size, D gene, CDR3 protein, CDR3 DNA. The D gene is left open where the match is weak. The size entry is marked missing in some rows and otherwise reads once, few, many or a size class.

TRBV7-6	TRBJ2-1	once	-	CASSSYSPNEQFF	TGTGCCAGCAGCTCTTACAGCCCCAATGAGCAGTTCTTC
TRBV7-9	TRBJ2-7	-	-	CASRGLISYEQYF	TGTGCCAGCAGGGGGTTGATATCCTACGAGCAGTACTTC
TRBV11-3	TRBJ2-1	once	-	CASSPWAGTDSYNEQFF	TGTGCCAGCAGCCCCTGGGCCGGGACGGACTCCTACAATGAGCAGTTCTTC
TRBV5-4	TRBJ2-3	-	-	CASSGQGRTDTQYF	TGTGCCAGCAGCGGTCAGGGGAGGACAGATACGCAGTATTTT
TRBV9	TRBJ1-1	-	-	CASSVTVNTEAFF	TGTGCCAGCAGCGTAACAGTTAACACTGAAGCTTTCTTT
TRBV29-1	TRBJ2-1	few	TRBD1	CSVSYGQGAQNEQFF	TGCAGCGTTAGCTACGGACAGGGGGCGCAGAATGAGCAGTTCTTC
TRBV7-3	TRBJ2-1	-	TRBD2	CASSDTSGTYNEQFF	TGTGCCAGCAGCGATACTAGCGGGACTTACAATGAGCAGTTCTTC
TRBV14	TRBJ2-7	-	-	CASSFATEQYF	TGTGCCAGCAGCTTCGCCACCGAGCAGTACTTC
TRBV4-1	TRBJ1-4	-	-	CASSQDRVRMLEKLFF	TGCGCCAGCAGCCAAGACAGGGTGAGAATGTTGGAAAAACTGTTTTTT
TRBV11-2	TRBJ2-5	-	-	CASSSQETQYF	TGTGCCAGCAGCTCACAAGAGACCCAGTACTTC
TRBV5-1	TRBJ1-5	-	-	CASSWDGSNQPQHF	TGCGCCAGCAGCTGGGACGGTAGCAATCAGCCCCAGCATTTT
TRBV7-2	TRBJ1-2	-	-	CASTDSIGYGYTF	TGTGCCAGCACGGACAGCATTGGCTATGGCTACACCTTC
TRBV7-9	TRBJ2-1	-	-	CASSLGPADYNEQFF	TGTGCCAGCAGCTTAGGGCCAGCGGACTACAATGAGCAGTTCTTC
TRBV6-5	TRBJ2-7	-	-	CTSSSPPHYEQYF	TGTACCAGCAGTTCCCCCCCCCACTACGAGCAGTACTTC
TRBV7-2	TRBJ2-2	-	TRBD2	CASSLGGGAFGELFF	TGTGCCAGCAGCTTGGGCGGGGGGGCCTTCGGGGAGTTGTTTTTT
TRBV10-3	TRBJ2-1	-	-	CAISEYYNEQFF	TGTGCCATCAGTGAGTATTACAATGAGCAGTTCTTC
TRBV11-3	TRBJ2-1	-	TRBD1	CASSPGGQGNNEQFF	TGTGCCAGCAGCCCGGGGGGACAGGGGAACAATGAGCAGTTCTTC
TRBV6-5	TRBJ1-2	once	-	CASSSGGEGYTF	TGTGCCAGCAGCTCTGGGGGGGAGGGCTACACCTTC
TRBV30	TRBJ1-1	-	-	CAWSVQVNTEAFF	TGTGCCTGGAGTGTACAGGTTAATACTGAAGCTTTCTTT
TRBV5-6	TRBJ2-3	-	TRBD2	CASSSRLAGSTDTQYF	TGTGCCAGCAGCTCTCGACTAGCGGGAAGCACAGATACGCAGTATTTT
TRBV4-3	TRBJ2-5	-	TRBD2	CASSQEIAGGKAVETQYF	TGCGCCAGCAGCCAAGAGATAGCGGGGGGGAAGGCCGTGGAGACCCAGTACTTC
TRBV30	TRBJ1-2	-	TRBD1	CAWTKQGAESGYTF	TGTGCCTGGACAAAACAGGGGGCGGAGAGCGGCTACACCTTC
TRBV7-9	TRBJ2-4	-	-	CASSSFLQGTKNIQYF	TGTGCCAGCAGTTCTTTCCTCCAGGGAACCAAAAACATTCAGTACTTC
TRBV7-2	TRBJ2-7	-	-	CASSLAFSVYEQYF	TGTGCCAGCAGCTTAGCTTTCAGTGTCTACGAGCAGTACTTC
TRBV10-3	TRBJ2-6	-	-	CAISESKGSSGANVLTF	TGTGCCATCAGTGAGTCAAAGGGGAGCTCTGGGGCCAACGTCCTGACTTTC
TRBV11-2	TRBJ1-1	-	-	CASSPPGLSVAFF	TGTGCCAGCAGCCCCCCTGGCCTGTCGGTAGCTTTCTTT
TRBV7-2	TRBJ2-7	-	TRBD2	CASSPGGREGYEQYF	TGTGCCAGCAGCCCCGGAGGGCGGGAGGGCTACGAGCAGTACTTC
TRBV9	TRBJ1-4	-	-	CASSVVWGPNEKLFF	TGTGCCAGCAGCGTAGTCTGGGGACCTAATGAAAAACTGTTTTTT
TRBV15	TRBJ2-7	-	-	CATSTDRSRGEQYF	TGTGCCACTAGCACCGACCGGTCTAGGGGCGAGCAGTACTTC
TRBV5-1	TRBJ1-3	few	TRBD1	CATTPGGFGLVGNTIYF	TGCGCCACTACTCCAGGGGGGTTCGGCCTTGTTGGAAACACCATATATTTT